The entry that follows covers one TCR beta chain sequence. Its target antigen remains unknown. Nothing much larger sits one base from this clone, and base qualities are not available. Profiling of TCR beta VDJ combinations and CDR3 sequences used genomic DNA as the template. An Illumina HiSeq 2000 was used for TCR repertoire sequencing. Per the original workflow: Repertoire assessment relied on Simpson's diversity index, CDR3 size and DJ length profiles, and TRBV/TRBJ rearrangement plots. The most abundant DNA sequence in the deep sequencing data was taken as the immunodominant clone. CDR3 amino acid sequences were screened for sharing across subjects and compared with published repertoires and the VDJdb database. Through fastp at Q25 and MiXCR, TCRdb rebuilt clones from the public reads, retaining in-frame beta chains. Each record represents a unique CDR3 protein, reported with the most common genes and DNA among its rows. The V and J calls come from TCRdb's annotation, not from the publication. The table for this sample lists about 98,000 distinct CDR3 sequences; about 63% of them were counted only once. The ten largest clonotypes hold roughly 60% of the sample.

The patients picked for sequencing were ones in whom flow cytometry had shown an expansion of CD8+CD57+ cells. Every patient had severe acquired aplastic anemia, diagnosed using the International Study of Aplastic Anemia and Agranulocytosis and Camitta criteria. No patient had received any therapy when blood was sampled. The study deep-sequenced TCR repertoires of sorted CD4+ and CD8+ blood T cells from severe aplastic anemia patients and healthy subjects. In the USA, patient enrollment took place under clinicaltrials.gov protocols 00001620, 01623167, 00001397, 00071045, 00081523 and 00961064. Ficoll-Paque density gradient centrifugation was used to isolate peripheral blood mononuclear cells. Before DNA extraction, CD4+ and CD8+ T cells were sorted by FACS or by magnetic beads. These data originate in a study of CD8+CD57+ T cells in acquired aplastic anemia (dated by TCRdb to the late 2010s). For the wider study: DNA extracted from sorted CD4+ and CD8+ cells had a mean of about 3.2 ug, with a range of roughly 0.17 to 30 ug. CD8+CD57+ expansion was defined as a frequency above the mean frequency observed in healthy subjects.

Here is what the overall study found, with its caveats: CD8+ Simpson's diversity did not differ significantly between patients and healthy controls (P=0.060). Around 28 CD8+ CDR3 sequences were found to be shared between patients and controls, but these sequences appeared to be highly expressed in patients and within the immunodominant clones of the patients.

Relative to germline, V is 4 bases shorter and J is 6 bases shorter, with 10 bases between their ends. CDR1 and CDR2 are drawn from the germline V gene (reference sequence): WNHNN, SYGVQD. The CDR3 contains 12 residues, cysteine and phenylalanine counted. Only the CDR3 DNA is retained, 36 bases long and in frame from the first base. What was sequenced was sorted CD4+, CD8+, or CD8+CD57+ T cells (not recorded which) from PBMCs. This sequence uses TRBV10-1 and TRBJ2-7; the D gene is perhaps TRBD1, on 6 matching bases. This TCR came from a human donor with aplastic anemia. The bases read TGCGCCAGCAGTGTGGACAGTTCCGAGCAGTACTTC. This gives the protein CASSVDSSEQYF.